What follows is one T cell receptor (beta chain) and its context. Its specificity is unknown. Cells sorted as Tregs were CD4+, CD25+ and CD127-/low. TRBV12-4/TRBJ1-2 clonotypes were amplified with adaptor-ligated barcode primers. TCRdb used MiXCR to reprocess the multiplex PCR reads, holding one entry per CDR3 protein. Altogether 1,200 or so distinct CDR3 sequences are present, roughly 20% being singletons, with the ten largest covering 5.5% to 7%. The CDR3 is made up of 11 amino acids. The V gene lost 5 bases and the J gene lost 8 bases, with 9 bases spanning the gap. Points from the study as a whole: The TCR gene usage of tumor memory CD4+ T cells clustered together with blood and lymph node memory CD4+ cells and with lymph node naive CD4+ cells. Naive CD4+ cells shared 10% to 15% of tumor Treg sequences.

The origin of this receptor is a female donor with breast cancer. The sample comprised Tregs sorted from blood. The gene calls are TRBV12-3 or TRBV12-4 and TRBJ1-2, with D unresolved. For the CDR3, the DNA is TGTGCCAGCAGTCGCTACGAGGGCTACACCTTC. Its translation: CASSRYEGYTF.